This entry describes one T cell receptor (beta chain). In the original workflow: Estimated nucleated cell counts came from reference gene primer amplification. Here immunoSEQ multiplex PCR was the method, and the copy in TCRdb shows in-frame clones only, minus some. D and trimming come from the DNA, and the V and J calls and clone size come from that table. The sample lists tens of thousands of clones, 75% to 90% occurring once. The sample originates from a study of blood T cell repertoires in COVID-19. Study summary: The study drew acute and convalescent COVID-19 samples from the United States, Italy and Spain.

There are 13 residues in the CDR3. CDR1 is MDHEN, CDR2 SYDVKM, per germline. V shed 2 bases and J shed 1 base, with 5 bases lying between them. This chain joins TRBV28 and TRBJ1-1; D is unclear. Sample: peripheral blood. The clonotype was recovered from a man in his 60s with active COVID-19. The CDR3 DNA is TGTGCCAGCAGTTTAGCGGGGAACACTGAAGCTTTCTTT. Amino acid sequence: CASSLAGNTEAFF.